One and the same sample provided the 22 T cell receptor beta chains below, sequenced in a study of vaccination and CD4 T cells after COVID-19 (dated by TCRdb to between 2021 and 2022). These receptors lack a known antigen. Preparation of the library involved PCR. The sequencer listed for this sample is Illumina iSeq 100. DNA from cultured CD4+ T cells was subjected to TCR sequencing with the Oncomine TCR Beta short-read assay at the Johns Hopkins FTIC core. TCRdb passed the public sequencing reads through fastp at Q25 and MiXCR, retaining productive beta sequences. Duplicate CDR3 protein sequences are folded into a single record with the most common DNA and genes. Within this sample are about 20,000 distinct CDR3 sequences, with more than 45% of them counted one time only. Around 9.6% of the sample rests with the top ten. The treatment or condition tag for this specimen amounts to: approximately nine-day PBMC culture with coronavirus spike peptide pools or control peptides (ViraFEST assay).

Source material: CD4+ T cells from blood, cultured in vitro. The receptors originated from a human donor who had recovered from COVID-19.

In the case of this clonotype: The junction departs from the called germline gene at one end, perhaps through a read error. The chain recombines TRBV7-7 with TRBJ1-1; 7 bases map to TRBD1. CDR3 length: 13 residues. CDR1 is SSHAT, CDR2 FNYEAQ, per germline (reference sequence). DNA for the CDR3: TGTGCTAGCAGCCGGAGCAGGGGGAAGGGGGCTTTCTTT. This sequence encodes CASSRSRGKGAFF.

The chain uses TRBV2 and TRBJ2-4; D may match TRBD1 or TRBD2 (5 bases each). Per germline, CDR1 SNHLY and CDR2 FYNNEI. The V end was cut by 4 bases, the J end by 0 bases, with 10 bases between. The CDR3 runs 15 residues. The CDR3 protein is CASSGGVLAKNIQYF. The CDR3, as DNA: TGTGCCAGCAGTGGAGGGGTACTAGCCAAAAACATTCAGTACTTC. Filled out from reference TRBV2 and TRBJ2-4, the complete variable domain reads EPEVTQTPSHQVTQMGQEVILRCVPISNHLYFYWYRQILGQKVEFLVSFYNNEISEKSEIFDDQFSVERPDGSNFTLKIRSTKLEDSAMYFCASSGGVLAKNIQYFGAGTRLSVL.

This clonotype was detected a few times. The chain recombines TRBV7-6 with TRBJ1-6; the D is unclear. V lost 6 bases and J 7 bases, leaving 7 bases between the germline ends. The germline V gene has CDR1 SGHVS and CDR2 FNYEAQ. The CDR3 consists of 12 residues. CDR3 nucleotide sequence: TGTGCCAGCAGTACGGTGAATTCACCCCTCCACTTT. Protein: CASSTVNSPLHF.

The genes are TRBV20-1 and TRBJ1-4; 7 nucleotides align to TRBD1. CDR1 is DFQATT and CDR2 is SNEGSKA in the germline V gene (reference sequence). J was trimmed by 10 bases and V by 6 bases; bases with no gene match: 17. The CDR3 has 15 amino acids. This CDR3 reads CSAEVATGSVGKLFF. CDR3 nucleotide sequence: TGCAGTGCCGAAGTAGCGACAGGGTCAGTGGGAAAACTGTTTTTT.

This clonotype showed up just a few times. This chain's CDR3 is CASRTIARGLTDTQYF. The CDR3, as DNA: TGTGCCAGCAGGACCATAGCGCGGGGCTTGACAGATACGCAGTATTTT. The V call is TRBV19, the J call TRBJ2-3; possible D gene TRBD2, 6 bases. The germline V gene encodes CDR1 LNHDA and CDR2 SQIVND (reference sequence). This CDR3 has 16 amino acids. V lost 9 bases and J 3 bases, leaving 22 bases between the germline ends.

This CDR3 is CASRMIGGSTDTQYF. Here the CDR3 DNA reads TGTGCCAGCAGAATGATAGGGGGTAGTACAGATACGCAGTATTTT. J is TRBJ2-3 and V is TRBV5-5; D might be TRBD1 (6 bases). This CDR3 contains 15 residues. Germline V gene lookup returns CDR1 SGHKS and CDR2 YYEKEE (reference sequence). The germline V and J ends were trimmed by 5 bases and 3 bases, with 16 bases remaining between them.

This clonotype was counted between two and nine times. The rearrangement uses TRBV11-2 and TRBJ2-7; D is undetermined. The CDR3 has 12 amino acids. Trimming stripped 2 bases from V and 4 bases from J, with 6 bases between. Per germline, CDR1 SGHAT and CDR2 FQNNGV. The CDR3 sequence is CASSLSSYEQYF. The CDR3 region has the DNA TGTGCCAGCAGCTTAAGTAGTTACGAGCAGTACTTC.

The V call is TRBV5-8, the J call TRBJ1-2; D remains ambiguous. The V end lost 2 bases, the J end lost 8 bases, and 10 bases lay between the germline ends. The CDR3 covers 12 residues. Germline V CDR1 and CDR2: SGHTS, YDEGEE. This CDR3 is CASSLSDRGYTF. DNA for the CDR3: TGTGCCAGCAGCTTAAGTGATCGCGGCTACACCTTC.

This rearrangement joins TRBV19 to TRBJ2-2; TRBD1 is a possible D gene (6 bases). Trimming removed 3 bases from V and 6 bases from J, with 11 bases in between. This CDR3 is built from 14 residues. Germline V gene data show CDR1 as LNHDA and CDR2 as SQIVND (reference sequence). The CDR3 region has the DNA TGTGCCAGTAGTATTGGGGGCGGGCCCGGGGAGCTGTTTTTT. This gives the protein CASSIGGGPGELFF.

This clonotype was seen a single time. The chain couples TRBV19 to TRBJ2-2; maybe TRBD2 (6 bases). Trimming pared 1 base from V and 2 bases from J, leaving 11 bases between. Germline CDR1 and CDR2: LNHDA and SQIVND (reference sequence). The CDR3 length is 16 residues. The CDR3 DNA reads TGTGCCAGTAGTATAGTGGGGGGACCAAACACCGGGGAGCTGTTTTTT. Translating it yields CASSIVGGPNTGELFF. Looking up the rest from reference TRBV19 and TRBJ2-2 gives the full variable domain: DGGITQSPKYLFRKEGQNVTLSCEQNLNHDAMYWYRQDPGQGLRLIYYSQIVNDFQKGDIAEGYSVSREKKESFPLTVTSAQKNPTAFYLCASSIVGGPNTGELFFGEGSRLTVL.

This clonotype was detected a few times. This chain links TRBV7-8 with TRBJ2-5; D gene uncertain. Germline loops: CDR1 SGHVS, CDR2 FQNEAQ. This CDR3 is 18 amino acids long. V lost 5 bases to trimming and J lost 3 bases, with 25 bases between them. CDR3 DNA sequence: TGTGCCAGCAGCCGCCGTCCCGTTACACCGGCGACCAAAGAGACCCAGTACTTC. It encodes CASSRRPVTPATKETQYF.

The rearrangement joins TRBV12-5 to TRBJ2-1; TRBD2 agrees at 8 bases. V shed 6 bases and J 6 bases; nucleotides not matched to a gene: 16. The CDR3 covers 17 residues. Germline values: CDR1 LGHNT, CDR2 FRNRAP. The DNA for the CDR3 is TGTGCTAGTGGACCCCCACCGGGGGGGGACGGAGGCAATGAGCAGTTCTTC. Protein sequence: CASGPPPGGDGGNEQFF.

The chain links TRBV20-1 to TRBJ2-1; D is uncertain. Trimming shortened V by 6 bases and J by 1 base, and 22 bases separated the two germline ends. Germline loops: CDR1 DFQATT, CDR2 SNEGSKA (reference sequence). This CDR3 has 17 residues. As DNA, the CDR3 is TGCAGTGCAATAGTTAGAGGCGGACCTTCATCCTACAATGAGCAGTTCTTC. It translates to CSAIVRGGPSSYNEQFF.

The rearrangement uses TRBV20-1 and TRBJ2-3; the match to TRBD2 covers 8 bases. With V trimmed by 2 bases and J by 4 bases, 8 bases remained unmatched. Germline values: CDR1 DFQATT, CDR2 SNEGSKA (reference sequence). The CDR3 contains 15 residues. The CDR3 loop is CSARSQTSAADTQYF. CDR3 nucleotide sequence: TGCAGTGCTAGAAGTCAGACTAGCGCGGCAGATACGCAGTATTTT.

This chain joins TRBV28 and TRBJ2-3; 9 bases match TRBD2. The CDR3 length is 14 residues. The junction had 6 bases not matched to a gene; V was cut back by 7 bases and J by 4 bases. Germline lookup yields CDR1 MDHEN and CDR2 SYDVKM. The CDR3 DNA is TGTGCCAGCAAGGCGGGGGGGCCCCCAGATACGCAGTATTTT. Its translation is CASKAGGPPDTQYF.

The table lists this clonotype with a few counts. This chain joins TRBV6-5 and TRBJ1-1, with a tentative D call TRBD1 (5 bases). The CDR3 has 15 amino acids. V was shortened by 2 bases and J by 7 bases, with 17 bases between the two germline ends. CDR1 MNHEY and CDR2 SVGAGI come from the germline V gene. The CDR3 nucleotides are TGTGCCAGCAGTTACAACGGGGGGGGGGAGAATGAAGCTTTCTTT. As protein: CASSYNGGGENEAFF.

In DNA form, the CDR3 reads TGCAGCGTTGGGGGGCTGAACACTGAAGCTTTCTTT. Translation gives CSVGGLNTEAFF. V and J are TRBV29-1 and TRBJ1-1; D might be TRBD1 (6 bases). Germline CDR1 SQVTM, CDR2 ANQGSEA. V lost 4 bases and J 0 bases, leaving 6 bases between the germline ends. CDR3 length: 12 amino acids. Based on the CDR3 plus reference TRBV29-1 and TRBJ1-1, the full variable domain is SAVISQKPSRDICQRGTSLTIQCQVDSQVTMMFWYRQQPGQSLTLIATANQGSEATYESGFVIDKFPISRPNLTFSTLTVSNMSPEDSSIYLCSVGGLNTEAFFGQGTRLTVV.

A few counts support this clonotype. This chain links TRBV20-1 with TRBJ1-4; a weak D match, TRBD1 (6 bases). Germline assignment: CDR1 DFQATT and CDR2 SNEGSKA (reference sequence). V was pared by 0 bases and J by 6 bases, with 11 bases between. The CDR3 loop spans 14 amino acids. The CDR3 here is CSARDLGGHEKLFF. The CDR3 DNA reads TGCAGTGCTAGAGATTTGGGGGGCCATGAAAAACTGTTTTTT.

The V and J genes are TRBV20-1 and TRBJ2-3, with D uncertain. Trimming took off 5 bases at V and 0 bases at J, with 24 bases between the two ends. CDR3 length: 18 residues. The V gene's germline CDR1 is DFQATT and CDR2 SNEGSKA (reference sequence). CDR3 loop: CSARGLTQSTASTDTQYF. DNA of the CDR3: TGCAGTGCTCGCGGTCTGACACAGTCGACTGCTAGCACAGATACGCAGTATTTT.

The chain uses TRBV20-1 and TRBJ2-5; 8 nucleotides agree with TRBD1. Per germline, CDR1 DFQATT and CDR2 SNEGSKA (reference sequence). V lost 6 bases to trimming and J lost 5 bases; unmatched junction nucleotides: 11. This CDR3 spans 14 amino acids. CDR3 DNA sequence: TGCAGTGCCTCCTCTCTGGACAGGGCCGAGACCCAGTACTTC. This sequence encodes CSASSLDRAETQYF.

This clonotype was seen only a few times. The chain couples TRBV28 to TRBJ1-6, with D perhaps TRBD1 (5 bases). Germline assignment: CDR1 MDHEN and CDR2 SYDVKM. CDR3 length equals 14 residues. V was pared by 5 bases and J by 10 bases, with 15 bases between. The CDR3 region has the DNA TGTGCCAGCAGTGCCTCCCGGGGCCGATCACCCCTCCACTTT. This codes for CASSASRGRSPLHF. The whole variable domain, remainder taken from reference TRBV28 and TRBJ1-6, is DVKVTQSSRYLVKRTGEKVFLECVQDMDHENMFWYRQDPGLGLRLIYFSYDVKMKEKGDIPEGYSVSREKKERFSLILESASTNQTSMYLCASSASRGRSPLHFGNGTRLTVT.

This clonotype is labeled medium-sized (0.01 to 0.1%). The rearrangement uses TRBV10-1 and TRBJ2-4; possible D gene TRBD1, 6 bases. CDR3 length: 15 residues. Trimming shortened V by 6 bases and J by 0 bases, and 12 bases separated the two germline ends. CDR1 WNHNN and CDR2 SYGVQD come from the germline V gene (reference sequence). This chain's CDR3 is CASSRDTLAKNIQYF. The CDR3 region has the DNA TGCGCCAGCAGCCGGGACACACTAGCCAAAAACATTCAGTACTTC.